This T cell receptor beta chain was sequenced in a study of post-analysis software for immune sequencing data. Study information: Recorded subtypes: relapsing-remitting, secondary progressive, progressive-relapsing; some patients unannotated. The study, taken as a whole, reports: Batch-matched samples strongly co-clustered by F measure. Comparison with controls showed significantly lower normalized Chao1 diversity in multiple sclerosis patients. Controls had lower frequencies than patients of a few TRBV segments, which included TRBV5-6, TRBV5-1 and TRBV20-1.

Unique molecular identifiers featured in each of the TCR beta cDNA libraries. The T cell input of about 0.85 to 10 million gave hundreds of thousands of cDNA molecules. TCRdb recomputed calls from the PCR reads with MiXCR, one row per CDR3 protein. This table holds about 770,000 distinct CDR3 sequences, just over 45% found once. Trimming shortened V by 7 bases and J by 3 bases, and 10 bases separated the two germline ends. CDR1 is SNHLY, CDR2 FYNNEI, per germline. The CDR3 runs to 13 residues. This clonotype was recorded only once. What it binds is unknown. J is TRBJ1-5 and V is TRBV2; D ambiguous. The sequenced sample was blood. This receptor was identified in a girl aged 5-17 years with multiple sclerosis. CDR3 in amino acids: CASNSVYNQPQHF. As DNA, the CDR3 is TGTGCCAGCAATTCAGTGTACAATCAGCCCCAGCATTTT.